This T cell receptor beta chain is from a study of blood T cell repertoires in COVID-19. Study overall: The study drew acute and convalescent COVID-19 samples from the United States, Italy and Spain.

Germline V lookup: CDR1 MNHEY, CDR2 SVGAGI. There are 14 residues in the CDR3. V lost 6 bases to trimming and J lost 7 bases, with 16 bases between them. The assay was immunoSEQ multiplex PCR, and TCRdb's table has in-frame clones only and misses some. This table holds tens of thousands of clones, 90% found once. The gene calls are TRBV6-5 and TRBJ1-5; D not certain. This clonotype was obtained from a human donor in a cohort sampled during active COVID-19. Material: peripheral blood. The CDR3 loop reads CASSGRGSWQPQHF. CDR3 coding DNA: TGTGCCAGCAGCGGAAGAGGGTCGTGGCAGCCCCAGCATTTT.